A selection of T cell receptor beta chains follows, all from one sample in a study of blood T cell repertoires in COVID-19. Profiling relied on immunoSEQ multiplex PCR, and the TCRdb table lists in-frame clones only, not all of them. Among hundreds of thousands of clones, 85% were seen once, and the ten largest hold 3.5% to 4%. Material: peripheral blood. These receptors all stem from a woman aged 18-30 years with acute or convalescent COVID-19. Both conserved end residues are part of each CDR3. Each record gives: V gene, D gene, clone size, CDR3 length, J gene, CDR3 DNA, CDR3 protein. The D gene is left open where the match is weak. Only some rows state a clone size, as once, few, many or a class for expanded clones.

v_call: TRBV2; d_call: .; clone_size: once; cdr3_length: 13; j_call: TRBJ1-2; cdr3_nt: TGTGCCAGCAGTGACCAGGCCAACTATGGCTACACCTTC; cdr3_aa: CASSDQANYGYTF
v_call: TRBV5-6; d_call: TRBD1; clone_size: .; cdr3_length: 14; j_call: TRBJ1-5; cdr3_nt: TGTGCCAGCAGCCTGGGACAGGGGGACCAGCCCCAGCATTTT; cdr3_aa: CASSLGQGDQPQHF
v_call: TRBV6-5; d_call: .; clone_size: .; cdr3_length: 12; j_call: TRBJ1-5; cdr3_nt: TGTGCCAGCAGGCCCTGGGAGGGGCCCCAGCATTTT; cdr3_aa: CASRPWEGPQHF
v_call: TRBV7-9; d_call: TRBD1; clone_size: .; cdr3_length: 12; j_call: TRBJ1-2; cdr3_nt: TGTGCCAGCAGCTCGACAGGGCTCGGCTACACCTTC; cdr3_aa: CASSSTGLGYTF
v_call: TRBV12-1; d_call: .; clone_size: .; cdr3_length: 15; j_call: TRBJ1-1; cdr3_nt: TGTGCCAGCAGCTCGCGACAGGGGAGAAGGACTGAAGCTTTCTTT; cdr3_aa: CASSSRQGRRTEAFF
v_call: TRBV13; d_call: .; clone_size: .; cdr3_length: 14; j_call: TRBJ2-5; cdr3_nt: TGTGCCAGCAGCCGACCCTCAGGGGGGCAGACCCAGTACTTC; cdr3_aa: CASSRPSGGQTQYF
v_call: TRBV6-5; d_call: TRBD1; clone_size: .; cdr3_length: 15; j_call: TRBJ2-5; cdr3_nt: TGTGCCAGCAGCTCGACAGGGGGCTTTGGAAAGACCCAGTACTTC; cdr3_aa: CASSSTGGFGKTQYF
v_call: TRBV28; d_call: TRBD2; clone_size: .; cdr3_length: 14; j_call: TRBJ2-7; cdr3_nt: TGTGCCAGCAGCTCGCTAGCGGGAGAGGACGAGCAGTACTTC; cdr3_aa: CASSSLAGEDEQYF
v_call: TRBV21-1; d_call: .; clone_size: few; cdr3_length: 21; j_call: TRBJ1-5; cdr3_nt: TGTGCCAGCAGCCGAAAAGAACCATGGACAGTCCTCTTTTATAGCAATCAGCCCCAGCATTTT; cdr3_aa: CASSRKEPWTVLFYSNQPQHF
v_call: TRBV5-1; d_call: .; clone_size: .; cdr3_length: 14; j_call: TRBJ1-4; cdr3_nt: TGCGCCAGCAAACCGGAGGGGATGGGTGAAAAACTGTTTTTT; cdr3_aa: CASKPEGMGEKLFF
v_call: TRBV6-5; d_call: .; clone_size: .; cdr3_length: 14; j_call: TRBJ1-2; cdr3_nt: TGTGCCAGCAGTCAACAGGACAAGGACTATGGCTACACCTTC; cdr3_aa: CASSQQDKDYGYTF
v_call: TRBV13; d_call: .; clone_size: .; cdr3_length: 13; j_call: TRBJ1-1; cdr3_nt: TGTGCCAGCAGCTTGGGACAAAACACTGAAGCTTTCTTT; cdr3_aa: CASSLGQNTEAFF
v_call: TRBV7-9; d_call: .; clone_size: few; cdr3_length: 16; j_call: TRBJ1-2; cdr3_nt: TGTGCCAGCAGCCCGACGACAGCCCGGACCAACTATGGCTACACCTTC; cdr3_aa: CASSPTTARTNYGYTF
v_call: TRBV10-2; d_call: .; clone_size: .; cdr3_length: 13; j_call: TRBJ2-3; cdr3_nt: TGCGCCAGCAGCCTGATAGAAACAGATACGCAGTATTTT; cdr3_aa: CASSLIETDTQYF
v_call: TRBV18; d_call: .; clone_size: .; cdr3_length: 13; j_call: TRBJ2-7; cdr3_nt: TGTGCCAGCTCACCAACGACAGACTACGAGCAGTACTTC; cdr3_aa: CASSPTTDYEQYF
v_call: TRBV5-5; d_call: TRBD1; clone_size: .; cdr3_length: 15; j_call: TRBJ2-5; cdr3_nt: TGTGCCAGCAGCCCATCTGCCGGGACAGGAGAGACCCAGTACTTC; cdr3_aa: CASSPSAGTGETQYF
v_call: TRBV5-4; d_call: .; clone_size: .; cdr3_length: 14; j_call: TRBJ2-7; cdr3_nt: TGTGCCAGCAGCTTGGCCTCCCTTGCGTACGAGCAGTACTTC; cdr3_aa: CASSLASLAYEQYF
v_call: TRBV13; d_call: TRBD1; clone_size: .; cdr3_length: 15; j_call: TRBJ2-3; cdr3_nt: TGTGCCATTCACATAGGGGACAGAAACACAGATACGCAGTATTTT; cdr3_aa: CAIHIGDRNTDTQYF
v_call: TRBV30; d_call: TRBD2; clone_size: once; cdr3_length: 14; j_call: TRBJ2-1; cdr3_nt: TGTGCCTGGATAGGACGGGGGGGCCACAATGAGCAGTTCTTC; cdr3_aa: CAWIGRGGHNEQFF
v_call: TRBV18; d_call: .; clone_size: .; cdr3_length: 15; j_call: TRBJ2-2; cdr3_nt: TGTGCCAGCTCTGAGCGGAACGGGGAAACCGGGGAGCTGTTTTTT; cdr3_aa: CASSERNGETGELFF
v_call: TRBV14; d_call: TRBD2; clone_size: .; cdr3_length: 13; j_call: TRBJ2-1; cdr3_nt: TGTGCCAGCAGCCATTGGGGGGGCAATGAGCAGTTCTTC; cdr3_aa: CASSHWGGNEQFF
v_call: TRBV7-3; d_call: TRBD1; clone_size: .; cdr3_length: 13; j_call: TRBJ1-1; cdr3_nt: TGTGCCAGCAGCTTAGACAGGGCTTCTGAAGCTTTCTTT; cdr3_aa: CASSLDRASEAFF
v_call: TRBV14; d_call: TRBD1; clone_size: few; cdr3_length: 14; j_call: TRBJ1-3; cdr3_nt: TGTGCCAGCACCCAGGGACAGGGACGAAACACCATATATTTT; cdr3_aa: CASTQGQGRNTIYF
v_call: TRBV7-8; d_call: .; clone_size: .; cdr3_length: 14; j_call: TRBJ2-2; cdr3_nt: TGTGCCAGCAGCTTAGGTCTAGCTGCCGGGGAGCTGTTTTTT; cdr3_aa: CASSLGLAAGELFF